This T cell receptor beta chain is drawn from a study of blood T cell repertoires in COVID-19. Whole-study context: The cDNA or gDNA used as material had been derived from T cells, B-cell-depleted T cells, or PBMCs.

V was shortened by 4 bases and J by 3 bases, with 18 bases between the two germline ends. The germline V gene has CDR1 MGHRA and CDR2 YSYEKL. This CDR3 spans 16 amino acids. Using immunoSEQ multiplex PCR, the repertoire was profiled, and TCRdb retains in-frame clones only, with some absent. The sample consists of approximately 250,000 clones, about 88% of them appearing once. This TCR was recovered from a man younger than 30 with active or convalescent COVID-19. The sequencing sample was made of peripheral blood. The V call is TRBV4-1, the J call TRBJ1-2; unclear D gene. CDR3 nucleotide sequence: TGCGCCAGCAGCCTCATTTTGGCCCCGGGAGACTATGGCTACACCTTC. It translates to CASSLILAPGDYGYTF.